This T cell receptor (beta chain) was captured by sequencing in a study of T cell changes during pregnancy in multiple sclerosis. The assay was immunoSEQ multiplex PCR, and TCRdb's table has in-frame clones only and misses some. The table lists about 64,000 clones, about 96% of them singletons. The germline V and J ends were trimmed by 3 bases and 1 base, with 7 bases remaining between them. The V gene's germline CDR1 is MNHEY and CDR2 SMNVEV (reference sequence). The CDR3 extends over 14 amino acids. The origin of this receptor is a female donor with multiple sclerosis, enrolled in a pregnancy study. The rearrangement links TRBV27 to TRBJ1-5, with no clear D. The starting material was CD8+ T cells from peripheral blood mononuclear cells, obtained after pregnancy. For the CDR3, the DNA is TGTGCCAGCAGTTTTGCCAGGAGCAATCAGCCCCAGCATTTT. Translated, it gives CASSFARSNQPQHF.